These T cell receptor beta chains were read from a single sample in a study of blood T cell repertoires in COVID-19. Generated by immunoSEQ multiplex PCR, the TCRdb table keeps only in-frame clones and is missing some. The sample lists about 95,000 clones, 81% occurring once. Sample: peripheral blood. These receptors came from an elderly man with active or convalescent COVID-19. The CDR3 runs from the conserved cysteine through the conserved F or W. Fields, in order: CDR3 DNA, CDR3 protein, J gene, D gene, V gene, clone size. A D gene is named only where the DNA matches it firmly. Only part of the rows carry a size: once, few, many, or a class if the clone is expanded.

cdr3_nt: TGTGCCAGCAGTTTAAGGGGACAGGGTGATGAGACCCAGTACTTC
cdr3_aa: CASSLRGQGDETQYF
j_call: TRBJ2-5
d_call: TRBD1
v_call: TRBV28
clone_size: few

cdr3_nt: TGCGCCAGCAGCCCCGCCGACAGCGGGGAGACCCAGTACTTC
cdr3_aa: CASSPADSGETQYF
j_call: TRBJ2-5
d_call: .
v_call: TRBV4-3
clone_size: .

cdr3_nt: TGCGCCAGCAGCCAAGATACAGATGCAACTAATGAAAAACTGTTTTTT
cdr3_aa: CASSQDTDATNEKLFF
j_call: TRBJ1-4
d_call: .
v_call: TRBV4-3
clone_size: .

cdr3_nt: TGCGCCAGCAGCCAGACCCCCGGGATTGGTGAAAAACTGTTTTTT
cdr3_aa: CASSQTPGIGEKLFF
j_call: TRBJ1-4
d_call: .
v_call: TRBV4-3
clone_size: .

cdr3_nt: TGTGCCAGCAGCCCAGTGGGAAACACCATATATTTT
cdr3_aa: CASSPVGNTIYF
j_call: TRBJ1-3
d_call: .
v_call: TRBV12-3/TRBV12-4
clone_size: .

cdr3_nt: TGTGCCAGCAGCTTGGTCCACAGGGGGTCTGAAGCTTTCTTT
cdr3_aa: CASSLVHRGSEAFF
j_call: TRBJ1-1
d_call: TRBD1
v_call: TRBV5-6
clone_size: .

cdr3_nt: TGTGCCAGCAGTAGAACGGACAGGAACACTGAAGCTTTCTTT
cdr3_aa: CASSRTDRNTEAFF
j_call: TRBJ1-1
d_call: .
v_call: TRBV25-1
clone_size: .

cdr3_nt: TGCGCCAGCAGCTTGGTGGGGGGAAACTCTGGGGCCAACGTCCTGACTTTC
cdr3_aa: CASSLVGGNSGANVLTF
j_call: TRBJ2-6
d_call: .
v_call: TRBV5-1
clone_size: .

cdr3_nt: TGTGCCAGCAGTTACTCGGCAGGGGTGGGGACCGGGGAGCTGTTTTTT
cdr3_aa: CASSYSAGVGTGELFF
j_call: TRBJ2-2
d_call: .
v_call: TRBV6-5
clone_size: .

cdr3_nt: TGTGCCAGTAGTATGAGTGGGGCCAACGTCCTGACTTTC
cdr3_aa: CASSMSGANVLTF
j_call: TRBJ2-6
d_call: .
v_call: TRBV19
clone_size: .

cdr3_nt: TGTGCCAGCAGCTTAGGGGACAGGGAGGGAGATACGCAGTATTTT
cdr3_aa: CASSLGDREGDTQYF
j_call: TRBJ2-3
d_call: TRBD1
v_call: TRBV7-9
clone_size: .

cdr3_nt: TGTGCCAGCAGTGTCTCTGGGGCCGGGTCCTACGAGCAGTACTTC
cdr3_aa: CASSVSGAGSYEQYF
j_call: TRBJ2-7
d_call: .
v_call: TRBV2
clone_size: .

cdr3_nt: TGCGCCAGCAGCTTGGAAGGTGCGGGGGCTACTGAAGCTTTCTTT
cdr3_aa: CASSLEGAGATEAFF
j_call: TRBJ1-1
d_call: .
v_call: TRBV5-1
clone_size: .

cdr3_nt: TGTGCCACCAGCAGAGATGTGGGCAGTGGAAACACCATATATTTT
cdr3_aa: CATSRDVGSGNTIYF
j_call: TRBJ1-3
d_call: .
v_call: TRBV15
clone_size: .

cdr3_nt: TGTGCCAGCAGCCGTACTAGCGGGGGCACAGAGACCCAGTACTTC
cdr3_aa: CASSRTSGGTETQYF
j_call: TRBJ2-5
d_call: TRBD2
v_call: TRBV5-8
clone_size: .

cdr3_nt: TGTGCCAGCAGTTCAGGGATAGGTGTTTGGACTGAAGCTTTCTTT
cdr3_aa: CASSSGIGVWTEAFF
j_call: TRBJ1-1
d_call: .
v_call: TRBV28
clone_size: .

cdr3_nt: TGCAGCGACACACACGGGGGGGCTGAAAATGAGCAGTTCTTC
cdr3_aa: CSDTHGGAENEQFF
j_call: TRBJ2-1
d_call: TRBD2
v_call: TRBV29-1
clone_size: .

cdr3_nt: TGTGCCAGCAGTTCCCCTGGGGACAGGGGCTTCTATGGCTACACCTTC
cdr3_aa: CASSSPGDRGFYGYTF
j_call: TRBJ1-2
d_call: TRBD1
v_call: TRBV28
clone_size: .

cdr3_nt: TGTGCCAGCAGCTTGCCTCCTCCTATTAACTATGGCTACACCTTC
cdr3_aa: CASSLPPPINYGYTF
j_call: TRBJ1-2
d_call: .
v_call: TRBV5-5
clone_size: few

cdr3_nt: TGCGCCAGCAAGCAGGGGGAGACCCCTAATTCACCCCTCCACTTT
cdr3_aa: CASKQGETPNSPLHF
j_call: TRBJ1-6
d_call: TRBD1
v_call: TRBV5-1
clone_size: .

cdr3_nt: TGCGCCAGCAGCCAACTCCGGGTCCTACGGGAGCAGTTCTTC
cdr3_aa: CASSQLRVLREQFF
j_call: TRBJ2-1
d_call: .
v_call: TRBV4-3
clone_size: .

cdr3_nt: TGTGCCACCAGCAGAGATACGGGCAGGGGTAACATTCAGTACTTC
cdr3_aa: CATSRDTGRGNIQYF
j_call: TRBJ2-4
d_call: .
v_call: TRBV15
clone_size: .

cdr3_nt: TGTGCCAGCAGTGAGGAATTGGGGGGACCTGAAGCTTTCTTT
cdr3_aa: CASSEELGGPEAFF
j_call: TRBJ1-1
d_call: .
v_call: TRBV2
clone_size: .

cdr3_nt: TGTGCCAGCAGTTTTCAGACAGGGGAAGGCTACACCTTC
cdr3_aa: CASSFQTGEGYTF
j_call: TRBJ1-2
d_call: TRBD1
v_call: TRBV28
clone_size: .

cdr3_nt: TGTGCCAGCAGACTAACCGGGACAGGGTCGGACGAGCAGTACTTC
cdr3_aa: CASRLTGTGSDEQYF
j_call: TRBJ2-7
d_call: TRBD1
v_call: TRBV13
clone_size: few

cdr3_nt: TGTGCCAGCAGCTTGGTTGGGCCACAAGAGACCCAGTACTTC
cdr3_aa: CASSLVGPQETQYF
j_call: TRBJ2-5
d_call: .
v_call: TRBV5-4
clone_size: .

cdr3_nt: TGTGCCAGCGCCCGGGGGGGTCAGCCCCAGCATTTT
cdr3_aa: CASARGGQPQHF
j_call: TRBJ1-5
d_call: .
v_call: TRBV13
clone_size: .

cdr3_nt: TGCAGCGTCGGGATTAGTAGCAATCAGCCCCAGCATTTT
cdr3_aa: CSVGISSNQPQHF
j_call: TRBJ1-5
d_call: .
v_call: TRBV29-1
clone_size: .

cdr3_nt: TGTGCCACCCGGACAGTTGGAGCCACTGAAGCTTTCTTT
cdr3_aa: CATRTVGATEAFF
j_call: TRBJ1-1
d_call: .
v_call: TRBV15
clone_size: .

cdr3_nt: TGTGCCAGTAGTGACGGGATGGGTGGGGGGTACAATGAGCAGTTCTTC
cdr3_aa: CASSDGMGGGYNEQFF
j_call: TRBJ2-1
d_call: .
v_call: TRBV19
clone_size: .

cdr3_nt: TGTGCCAGCTCACCGACAGCCACCTACAATGAGCAGTTCTTC
cdr3_aa: CASSPTATYNEQFF
j_call: TRBJ2-1
d_call: .
v_call: TRBV18
clone_size: few

cdr3_nt: TGTGCTAGTGGTTTAAGGCAGGGGGCGTTCGGGGAGCTGTTTTTT
cdr3_aa: CASGLRQGAFGELFF
j_call: TRBJ2-2
d_call: TRBD1
v_call: TRBV12-5
clone_size: .

cdr3_nt: TGTGCCAGTAGTATGGTCCCAGGGGGCACCCCGGGGCCCCAGCATTTT
cdr3_aa: CASSMVPGGTPGPQHF
j_call: TRBJ1-5
d_call: TRBD1
v_call: TRBV19
clone_size: .

cdr3_nt: TGTGCCAGCAGCATCACAGGGGGCACTGAAGCTTTCTTT
cdr3_aa: CASSITGGTEAFF
j_call: TRBJ1-1
d_call: TRBD1
v_call: TRBV7-3
clone_size: .

cdr3_nt: TGTGCCAGTAGTATAGCCCAGGGGGCTCGGGTCACCGGGGAGCTGTTTTTT
cdr3_aa: CASSIAQGARVTGELFF
j_call: TRBJ2-2
d_call: TRBD1
v_call: TRBV19
clone_size: .

cdr3_nt: TGTGCCAGCAGCGAGGGACAGGGCTATGGCTACACCTTC
cdr3_aa: CASSEGQGYGYTF
j_call: TRBJ1-2
d_call: TRBD1
v_call: TRBV9
clone_size: .

cdr3_nt: TGTGCCAGCTCACCACCGGCAGGGTATGGCTACACCTTC
cdr3_aa: CASSPPAGYGYTF
j_call: TRBJ1-2
d_call: .
v_call: TRBV18
clone_size: .

cdr3_nt: TGTGCCAGCAGCAGGGGACAGCATAGCAATCAGCCCCAGCATTTT
cdr3_aa: CASSRGQHSNQPQHF
j_call: TRBJ1-5
d_call: .
v_call: TRBV21-1
clone_size: .

cdr3_nt: TGTGCCAGCAGCTTAGAATTCACAGGTCAATCTGGAAACACCATATATTTT
cdr3_aa: CASSLEFTGQSGNTIYF
j_call: TRBJ1-3
d_call: .
v_call: TRBV7-8
clone_size: .

cdr3_nt: TGTGCCACCAGCAGAGGGGTGCAGGGCTCCTACGAGCAGTACTTC
cdr3_aa: CATSRGVQGSYEQYF
j_call: TRBJ2-7
d_call: .
v_call: TRBV15
clone_size: .

cdr3_nt: TGCAGCGGCCTCCTCACCGGGACAGGGGTCTATGGCTACACCTTC
cdr3_aa: CSGLLTGTGVYGYTF
j_call: TRBJ1-2
d_call: TRBD1
v_call: TRBV29-1
clone_size: .

cdr3_nt: TGCAGCGTTGTGGAGACCAGGGGTTCACCCCTCCACTTT
cdr3_aa: CSVVETRGSPLHF
j_call: TRBJ1-6
d_call: .
v_call: TRBV29-1
clone_size: .

cdr3_nt: TGTGCCATCAGGTCGGGGGGCGAGGACACTGAAGCTTTCTTT
cdr3_aa: CAIRSGGEDTEAFF
j_call: TRBJ1-1
d_call: .
v_call: TRBV10-3
clone_size: .

cdr3_nt: TGTGCCAGCAGTTTGGCTAGCGGGGGTATGGGGGAGCAGTTCTTC
cdr3_aa: CASSLASGGMGEQFF
j_call: TRBJ2-1
d_call: TRBD2
v_call: TRBV27
clone_size: .

cdr3_nt: TGTGCCAGCAGTCCCCCCCGAACGCGGGGCACTGAAGCTTTCTTT
cdr3_aa: CASSPPRTRGTEAFF
j_call: TRBJ1-1
d_call: .
v_call: TRBV28
clone_size: .

cdr3_nt: TGTGCCTGGAGTGTCCCTCCTCCAGGGGGCAGCAGGGAAAAACTGTTTTTT
cdr3_aa: CAWSVPPPGGSREKLFF
j_call: TRBJ1-4
d_call: TRBD1
v_call: TRBV30
clone_size: .

cdr3_nt: TGTGCCAGCAGCTTAAGACAGGGAGATTCCTATGGCTACACCTTC
cdr3_aa: CASSLRQGDSYGYTF
j_call: TRBJ1-2
d_call: TRBD1
v_call: TRBV7-8
clone_size: .

cdr3_nt: TGTGCCAGCACCAGCAGGGTATTGGGTTCACCCCTCCACTTT
cdr3_aa: CASTSRVLGSPLHF
j_call: TRBJ1-6
d_call: .
v_call: TRBV5-5
clone_size: few

cdr3_nt: TGTGCCACCAGCAGACTGCACGCCCTGGCGGGGCCCTCCTACAATGAGCAGTTCTTC
cdr3_aa: CATSRLHALAGPSYNEQFF
j_call: TRBJ2-1
d_call: .
v_call: TRBV15
clone_size: .

cdr3_nt: TGTGCCAGCAGCTTATTAACCAGGGGGATAGGGGAGACCCAGTACTTC
cdr3_aa: CASSLLTRGIGETQYF
j_call: TRBJ2-5
d_call: TRBD1
v_call: TRBV7-6
clone_size: .

cdr3_nt: TGTGCCAGCAGCAGACAGGGGGGTGATGGCTACACCTTC
cdr3_aa: CASSRQGGDGYTF
j_call: TRBJ1-2
d_call: TRBD1
v_call: TRBV27
clone_size: once

cdr3_nt: TGTGCCAGCAGCGCGGGACAGGGGCATTCACCCCTCCACTTT
cdr3_aa: CASSAGQGHSPLHF
j_call: TRBJ1-6
d_call: TRBD1
v_call: TRBV9
clone_size: .

cdr3_nt: TGTGCCAGCTGCACTGGACAGGGTTACACTGAAGCTTTCTTT
cdr3_aa: CASCTGQGYTEAFF
j_call: TRBJ1-1
d_call: TRBD1
v_call: TRBV2
clone_size: .

cdr3_nt: TGTGCCAGTGGGACAGGGGGCTTCACCGGGGAGCTGTTTTTT
cdr3_aa: CASGTGGFTGELFF
j_call: TRBJ2-2
d_call: TRBD1
v_call: TRBV19
clone_size: .

cdr3_nt: TGTGCCAGCAGCAATACTCTGAACACTGAAGCTTTCTTT
cdr3_aa: CASSNTLNTEAFF
j_call: TRBJ1-1
d_call: .
v_call: TRBV7-8
clone_size: .

cdr3_nt: TGTGCCAGCAGCGCGGGACAGGGTAACACCGGGGAGCTGTTTTTT
cdr3_aa: CASSAGQGNTGELFF
j_call: TRBJ2-2
d_call: TRBD1
v_call: TRBV7-7
clone_size: .

cdr3_nt: TGTGCCAGCAGCTATCGACTGTCGCTGAACACTGAAGCTTTCTTT
cdr3_aa: CASSYRLSLNTEAFF
j_call: TRBJ1-1
d_call: .
v_call: TRBV5-8
clone_size: once

cdr3_nt: TGTGCCAGCAGTGGATCGACAGGGAGAGGCTACACCTTC
cdr3_aa: CASSGSTGRGYTF
j_call: TRBJ1-2
d_call: TRBD1
v_call: TRBV2
clone_size: .

cdr3_nt: TGTGCCAGCAGACCCTCCGGGACAGGAGAAACTGAAGCTTTCTTT
cdr3_aa: CASRPSGTGETEAFF
j_call: TRBJ1-1
d_call: TRBD1
v_call: TRBV3-1/TRBV3-2
clone_size: .